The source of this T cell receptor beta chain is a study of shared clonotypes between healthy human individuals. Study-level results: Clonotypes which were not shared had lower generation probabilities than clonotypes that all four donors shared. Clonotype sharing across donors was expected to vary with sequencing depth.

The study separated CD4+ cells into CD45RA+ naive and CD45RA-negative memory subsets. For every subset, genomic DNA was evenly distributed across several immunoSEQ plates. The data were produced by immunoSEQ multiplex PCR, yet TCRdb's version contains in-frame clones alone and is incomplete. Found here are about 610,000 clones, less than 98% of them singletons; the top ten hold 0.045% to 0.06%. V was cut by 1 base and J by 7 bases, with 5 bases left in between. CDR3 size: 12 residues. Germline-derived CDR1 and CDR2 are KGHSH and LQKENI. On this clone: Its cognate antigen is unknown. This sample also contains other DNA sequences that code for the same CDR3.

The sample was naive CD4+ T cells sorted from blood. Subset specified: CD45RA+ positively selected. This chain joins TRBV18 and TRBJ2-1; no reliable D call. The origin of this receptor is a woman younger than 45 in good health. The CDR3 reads CASSPQGNEQFF. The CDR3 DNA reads TGTGCCAGCTCACCACAGGGTAATGAGCAGTTCTTC.